The clone carrying this TCR beta chain was counted only a few times. What it binds is not known. The second PCR ran roughly 6 to 11 cycles with a sample-barcoded 5' primer and J-beta primers. Using its own MiXCR run on the 5' RACE reads, TCRdb lists one record per CDR3 protein. Among about 290,000 distinct CDR3 sequences listed, around 30% were seen once. The sample originates from a study of blood T cells in healthy people across ages. Findings of the study overall: Fewer expanded clones and more diversity marked long-lived versus aged donors. Naive T cell percentage and TCR beta diversity correlated strongly. As age increased, TCR beta diversity per million T cells fell in a roughly linear fashion.

At least 7 million PBMCs were isolated per sample. This TCR was recovered from a woman aged 65 to 85 in good health. Sequencing input: blood.

The CDR3 sequence: CSAETGGRSYNEQFF. The CDR3, as DNA: TGCAGTGCGGAGACAGGGGGCAGGTCCTACAATGAGCAGTTCTTC. The genes are TRBV20-1 and TRBJ2-7, with 10 bases identical to TRBD1. The J call may not be correct, given that the DNA end is closer to TRBJ2-1. Germline-derived CDR1 and CDR2 are DFQATT and SNEGSKA (reference sequence). This CDR3 spans 15 amino acids.